This is a list of T cell receptor beta chains from one sample in a study of CD4 T cells in relation to SARS-CoV-2 and coronaviruses. The data were produced by immunoSEQ multiplex PCR, yet TCRdb's version contains in-frame clones alone and is incomplete. The profile shows under 45,000 clones, more than 70% of them singletons. Antigens of these TCRs are unknown. Sequenced sample: naive CD4+ T cells from PBMCs, cultured in vitro. These receptors came from an adult with COVID-19. The CDR3 runs from the conserved cysteine through the conserved F or W. D genes are given only for firm matches. A row's size may be missing; if present it is once, few, many or a size class.

V gene: TRBV2; D gene: -; clone size: once; J gene: TRBJ2-3; CDR3 protein: CASLPEVPSSARVDTQYF; CDR3 DNA: TGTGCCAGCCTGCCCGAAGTTCCCTCGAGCGCACGAGTAGATACGCAGTATTTT
V gene: TRBV4-1; D gene: TRBD2; clone size: -; J gene: TRBJ2-3; CDR3 protein: CASSRPGLAPDTQYF; CDR3 DNA: TGCGCCAGCAGCCGGCCGGGACTAGCCCCAGATACGCAGTATTTT
V gene: TRBV7-2; D gene: TRBD2; clone size: -; J gene: TRBJ2-2; CDR3 protein: CASSLAREFGELFF; CDR3 DNA: TGTGCCAGCAGCTTAGCGCGGGAGTTCGGGGAGCTGTTTTTT
V gene: TRBV10-2; D gene: -; clone size: -; J gene: TRBJ2-7; CDR3 protein: CASIRDNSYEQYF; CDR3 DNA: TGCGCCAGCATTCGGGACAACTCCTACGAGCAGTACTTC
V gene: TRBV19; D gene: -; clone size: -; J gene: TRBJ2-3; CDR3 protein: CASSPLLDSSRDTQYF; CDR3 DNA: TGTGCCAGTAGTCCTCTCTTGGACAGCAGTAGAGATACGCAGTATTTT
V gene: TRBV29-1; D gene: TRBD1; clone size: -; J gene: TRBJ2-2; CDR3 protein: CSVAGTENTGELFF; CDR3 DNA: TGCAGCGTTGCCGGGACAGAAAACACCGGGGAGCTGTTTTTT
V gene: TRBV27; D gene: TRBD2; clone size: -; J gene: TRBJ2-7; CDR3 protein: CASSGLAGGLAREQYF; CDR3 DNA: TGTGCCAGCAGTGGACTAGCGGGAGGTTTAGCACGCGAGCAGTACTTC
V gene: TRBV30; D gene: TRBD1; clone size: -; J gene: TRBJ2-7; CDR3 protein: CAWCDRDRASYEQYF; CDR3 DNA: TGTGCCTGGTGCGACCGGGACAGGGCCTCCTACGAGCAGTACTTC
V gene: TRBV7-2; D gene: -; clone size: once; J gene: TRBJ2-5; CDR3 protein: CASSLATGGETQYF; CDR3 DNA: TGTGCCAGCAGCTTAGCCACGGGTGGGGAGACCCAGTACTTC
V gene: TRBV7-3; D gene: -; clone size: -; J gene: TRBJ2-1; CDR3 protein: CASSSTIPEFF; CDR3 DNA: TGTGCCAGCAGCTCGACCATACCAGAGTTCTTC
V gene: TRBV4-1; D gene: -; clone size: -; J gene: TRBJ2-3; CDR3 protein: CASSQGTRFTDTQYF; CDR3 DNA: TGCGCCAGCAGCCAAGGAACCCGCTTCACAGATACGCAGTATTTT
V gene: TRBV12-3/TRBV12-4; D gene: -; clone size: -; J gene: TRBJ2-5; CDR3 protein: CASGAGETQYF; CDR3 DNA: TGTGCCAGCGGTGCCGGAGAGACCCAGTACTTC
V gene: TRBV2; D gene: -; clone size: -; J gene: TRBJ1-5; CDR3 protein: CASSGQGGNQPQHF; CDR3 DNA: TGTGCCAGCAGTGGTCAGGGAGGCAATCAGCCCCAGCATTTT
V gene: TRBV11-2; D gene: -; clone size: -; J gene: TRBJ2-1; CDR3 protein: CASSLVGGSGLNEQFF; CDR3 DNA: TGTGCCAGCAGCTTAGTAGGCGGGTCCGGACTAAATGAGCAGTTCTTC
V gene: TRBV28; D gene: -; clone size: once; J gene: TRBJ1-4; CDR3 protein: CASSLGFYEKLFF; CDR3 DNA: TGTGCCAGCAGTTTGGGATTCTACGAAAAACTGTTTTTT
V gene: TRBV27; D gene: -; clone size: -; J gene: TRBJ2-7; CDR3 protein: CASSILQGTEQYF; CDR3 DNA: TGTGCCAGCAGCATCCTTCAAGGGACCGAGCAGTACTTC
V gene: TRBV9; D gene: TRBD2; clone size: -; J gene: TRBJ2-5; CDR3 protein: CASSVGAGAGETQYF; CDR3 DNA: TGTGCCAGCAGCGTAGGGGCGGGAGCAGGAGAGACCCAGTACTTC
V gene: TRBV7-2; D gene: -; clone size: -; J gene: TRBJ2-5; CDR3 protein: CASSFLADTLETQYF; CDR3 DNA: TGTGCCAGCAGCTTTCTAGCAGACACCCTAGAGACCCAGTACTTC
V gene: TRBV2; D gene: TRBD1; clone size: -; J gene: TRBJ2-5; CDR3 protein: CASNGDRGSEETQYF; CDR3 DNA: TGTGCCAGCAATGGTGACAGGGGATCTGAAGAGACCCAGTACTTC
V gene: TRBV6-6; D gene: -; clone size: -; J gene: TRBJ2-2; CDR3 protein: CASSYVQNTGELFF; CDR3 DNA: TGTGCCAGCAGTTACGTGCAGAACACCGGGGAGCTGTTTTTT
V gene: TRBV5-5; D gene: -; clone size: -; J gene: TRBJ2-3; CDR3 protein: CASSYNSETDTQYF; CDR3 DNA: TGTGCCAGCAGTTATAATTCGGAGACAGATACGCAGTATTTT
V gene: TRBV6-2/TRBV6-3; D gene: TRBD2; clone size: once; J gene: TRBJ2-1; CDR3 protein: CASSSLAGKSYNEQFF; CDR3 DNA: TGTGCCAGCAGTTCCCTAGCGGGAAAATCCTACAATGAGCAGTTCTTC
V gene: TRBV28; D gene: TRBD1; clone size: -; J gene: TRBJ2-7; CDR3 protein: CASSYRDRGYEQYF; CDR3 DNA: TGTGCCAGCAGTTACCGGGACAGGGGGTACGAGCAGTACTTC
V gene: TRBV2; D gene: TRBD1; clone size: -; J gene: TRBJ1-5; CDR3 protein: CASSEQGVSNQPQHF; CDR3 DNA: TGTGCCAGCAGTGAACAGGGGGTGAGCAATCAGCCCCAGCATTTT
V gene: TRBV4-2; D gene: -; clone size: few; J gene: TRBJ2-7; CDR3 protein: CASSQASKETYEQYF; CDR3 DNA: TGTGCCAGCAGCCAAGCGTCTAAGGAGACCTACGAGCAGTACTTC
V gene: TRBV5-1; D gene: -; clone size: -; J gene: TRBJ1-1; CDR3 protein: CASSLELRVSVTEAFF; CDR3 DNA: TGCGCCAGCAGCTTGGAACTCAGGGTTTCGGTTACTGAAGCTTTCTTT
V gene: TRBV4-2; D gene: TRBD2; clone size: once; J gene: TRBJ2-3; CDR3 protein: CASSERGTGLAGGLTDTQYF; CDR3 DNA: TGTGCCAGCAGCGAAAGGGGTACAGGACTAGCGGGAGGGCTAACAGATACGCAGTATTTT
V gene: TRBV7-2; D gene: -; clone size: -; J gene: TRBJ2-5; CDR3 protein: CASSPEVVQETQYF; CDR3 DNA: TGTGCCAGCAGCCCAGAGGTGGTTCAAGAGACCCAGTACTTC
V gene: TRBV4-2; D gene: -; clone size: -; J gene: TRBJ1-6; CDR3 protein: CASSQGTENSPLHF; CDR3 DNA: TGTGCCAGCAGCCAAGGGACGGAGAATTCACCCCTCCACTTT
V gene: TRBV4-1; D gene: -; clone size: -; J gene: TRBJ2-1; CDR3 protein: CASSLQSYNEQFF; CDR3 DNA: TGCGCCAGCAGCCTTCAATCCTACAATGAGCAGTTCTTC
V gene: TRBV7-8; D gene: -; clone size: -; J gene: TRBJ2-7; CDR3 protein: CASSLAGSLSYEQYF; CDR3 DNA: TGTGCCAGCAGCTTAGCGGGTTCCTTATCCTACGAGCAGTACTTC